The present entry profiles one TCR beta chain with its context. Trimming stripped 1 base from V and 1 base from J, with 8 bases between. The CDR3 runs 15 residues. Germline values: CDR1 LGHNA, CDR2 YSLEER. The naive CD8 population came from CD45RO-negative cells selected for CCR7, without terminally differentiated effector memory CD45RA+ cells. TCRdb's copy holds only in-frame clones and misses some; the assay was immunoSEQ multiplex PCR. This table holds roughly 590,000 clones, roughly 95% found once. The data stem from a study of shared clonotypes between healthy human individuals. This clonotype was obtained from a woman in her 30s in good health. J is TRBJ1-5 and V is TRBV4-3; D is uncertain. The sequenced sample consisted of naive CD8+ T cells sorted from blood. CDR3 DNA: TGCGCCAGCAGCCAAGTAGGCACGAGCAATCAGCCCCAGCATTTT. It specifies CASSQVGTSNQPQHF.